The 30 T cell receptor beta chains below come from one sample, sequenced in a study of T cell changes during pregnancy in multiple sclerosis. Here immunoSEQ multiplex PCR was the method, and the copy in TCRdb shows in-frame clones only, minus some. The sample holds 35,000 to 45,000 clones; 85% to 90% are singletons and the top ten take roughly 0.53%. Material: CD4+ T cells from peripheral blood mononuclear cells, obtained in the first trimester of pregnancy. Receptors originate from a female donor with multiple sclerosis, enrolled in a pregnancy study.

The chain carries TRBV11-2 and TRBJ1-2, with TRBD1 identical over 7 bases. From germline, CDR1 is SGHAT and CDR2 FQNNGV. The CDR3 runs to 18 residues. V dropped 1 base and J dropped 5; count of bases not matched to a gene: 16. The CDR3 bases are TGTGCCAGCAGCTTAGGGGGAAGGGGGCTAAGTATCCGATATGGCTACACCTTC. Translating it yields CASSLGGRGLSIRYGYTF.

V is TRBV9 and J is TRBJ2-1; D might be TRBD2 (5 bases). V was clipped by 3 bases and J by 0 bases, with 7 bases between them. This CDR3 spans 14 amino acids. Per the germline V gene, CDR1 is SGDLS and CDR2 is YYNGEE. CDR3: CASSGTPSYNEQFF. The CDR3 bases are TGTGCCAGCAGCGGGACTCCCTCCTACAATGAGCAGTTCTTC.

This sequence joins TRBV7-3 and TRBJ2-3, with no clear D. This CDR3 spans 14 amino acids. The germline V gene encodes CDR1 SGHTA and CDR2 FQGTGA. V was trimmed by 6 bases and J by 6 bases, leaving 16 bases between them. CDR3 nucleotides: TGTGCCAGCAGTCTTCGACGGGTGCGGGATACGCAGTATTTT. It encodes CASSLRRVRDTQYF.

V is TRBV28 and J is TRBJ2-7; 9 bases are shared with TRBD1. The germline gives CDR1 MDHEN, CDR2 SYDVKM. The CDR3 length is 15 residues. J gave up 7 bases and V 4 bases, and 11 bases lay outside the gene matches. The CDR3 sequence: CASSSSGTGFQEQYF. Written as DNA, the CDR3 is TGTGCCAGCAGTTCCTCCGGGACAGGGTTTCAGGAGCAGTACTTC.

CDR3 bases: TGCGCCAGTCGACTAGCGGGAGTCGGCGGCACAGATACGCAGTATTTT. Protein: CASRLAGVGGTDTQYF. The V call is TRBV10-2, the J call TRBJ2-3; 12 bases match TRBD2. Trimming at V came to 9 bases and at J to 1 base, leaving 8 bases not matched to a gene. Germline CDR1 and CDR2: WSHSY and SAAADI. The CDR3 sequence is 16 residues long.

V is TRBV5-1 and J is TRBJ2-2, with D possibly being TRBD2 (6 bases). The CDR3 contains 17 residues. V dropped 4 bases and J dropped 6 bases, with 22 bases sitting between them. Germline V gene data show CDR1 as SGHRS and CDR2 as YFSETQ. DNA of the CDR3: TGCGCCAGCAGCCAGACAATAGCCGGCGGGAAGGCCGGGGAGCTGTTTTTT. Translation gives CASSQTIAGGKAGELFF.

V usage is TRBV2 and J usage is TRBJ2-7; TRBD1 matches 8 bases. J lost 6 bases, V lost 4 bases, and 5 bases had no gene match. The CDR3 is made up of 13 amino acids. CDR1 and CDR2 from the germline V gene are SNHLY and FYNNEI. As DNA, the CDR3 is TGTGCCAGCAGTGGACAGGGGCACGGCGAGCAGTACTTC. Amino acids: CASSGQGHGEQYF.

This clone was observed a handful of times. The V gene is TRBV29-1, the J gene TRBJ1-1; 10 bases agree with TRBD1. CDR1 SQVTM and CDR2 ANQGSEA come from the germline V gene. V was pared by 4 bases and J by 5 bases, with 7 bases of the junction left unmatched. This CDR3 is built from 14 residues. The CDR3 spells CSVGETGGRTEAFF. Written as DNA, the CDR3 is TGCAGCGTTGGAGAGACAGGGGGCAGAACTGAAGCTTTCTTT.

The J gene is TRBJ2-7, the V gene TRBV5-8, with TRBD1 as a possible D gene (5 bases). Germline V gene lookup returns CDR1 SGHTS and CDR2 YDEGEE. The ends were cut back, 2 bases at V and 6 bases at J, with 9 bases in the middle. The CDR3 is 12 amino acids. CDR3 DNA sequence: TGTGCCAGCAGCTTTACAGGAACCGAGCAGTACTTC. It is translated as CASSFTGTEQYF.

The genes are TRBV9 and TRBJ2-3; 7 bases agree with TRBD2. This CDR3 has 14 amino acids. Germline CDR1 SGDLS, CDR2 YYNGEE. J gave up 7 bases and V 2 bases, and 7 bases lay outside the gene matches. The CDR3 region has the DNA TGTGCCAGCAGCGTCTTGGCGGGAGTGAATACGCAGTATTTT. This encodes CASSVLAGVNTQYF. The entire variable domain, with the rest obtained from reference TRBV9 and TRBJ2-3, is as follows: DSGVTQTPKHLITATGQRVTLRCSPRSGDLSVYWYQQSLDQGLQFLIQYYNGEERAKGNILERFSAQQFPDLHSELNLSSLELGDSALYFCASSVLAGVNTQYFGPGTRLTVL.

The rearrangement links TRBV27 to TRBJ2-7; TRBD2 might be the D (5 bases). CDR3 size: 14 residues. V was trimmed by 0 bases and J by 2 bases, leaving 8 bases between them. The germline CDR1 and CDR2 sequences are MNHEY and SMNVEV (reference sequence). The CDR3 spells CASSLSGEPYEQYF. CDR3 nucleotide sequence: TGTGCCAGCAGTTTATCCGGGGAACCCTACGAGCAGTACTTC.

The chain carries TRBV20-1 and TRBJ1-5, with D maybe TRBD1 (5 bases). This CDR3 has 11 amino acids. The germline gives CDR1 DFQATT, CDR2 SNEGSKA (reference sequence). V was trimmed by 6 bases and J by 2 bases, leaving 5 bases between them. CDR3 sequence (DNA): TGCAGTGCACAGGGCAATCAGCCCCAGCATTTT. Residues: CSAQGNQPQHF.

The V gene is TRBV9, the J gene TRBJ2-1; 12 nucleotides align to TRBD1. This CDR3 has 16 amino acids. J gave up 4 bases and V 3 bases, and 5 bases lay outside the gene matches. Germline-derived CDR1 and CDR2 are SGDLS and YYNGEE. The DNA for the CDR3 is TGTGCCAGCAGCGAGGGGGGACAGGGGGCTTACAATGAGCAGTTCTTC. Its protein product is CASSEGGQGAYNEQFF.

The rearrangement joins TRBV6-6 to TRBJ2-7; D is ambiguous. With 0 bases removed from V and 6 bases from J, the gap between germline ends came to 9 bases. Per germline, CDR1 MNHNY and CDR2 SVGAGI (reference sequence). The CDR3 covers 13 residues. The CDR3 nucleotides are TGTGCCAGCAGTTACTCGAGCGTCTCCGAGCAGTACTTC. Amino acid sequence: CASSYSSVSEQYF.

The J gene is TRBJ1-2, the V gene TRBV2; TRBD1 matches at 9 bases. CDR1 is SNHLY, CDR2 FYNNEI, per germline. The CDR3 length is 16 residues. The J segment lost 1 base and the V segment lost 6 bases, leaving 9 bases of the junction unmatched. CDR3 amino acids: CASRWTGATLNYGYTF. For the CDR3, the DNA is TGTGCCAGCAGATGGACAGGGGCGACACTTAACTATGGCTACACCTTC.

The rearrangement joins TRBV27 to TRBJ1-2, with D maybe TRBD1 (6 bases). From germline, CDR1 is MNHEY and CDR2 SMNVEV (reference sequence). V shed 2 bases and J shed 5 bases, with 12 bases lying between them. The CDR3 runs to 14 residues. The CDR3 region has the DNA TGTGCCAGCAGTTTAAGCAGGGGACGTTATGGCTACACCTTC. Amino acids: CASSLSRGRYGYTF.

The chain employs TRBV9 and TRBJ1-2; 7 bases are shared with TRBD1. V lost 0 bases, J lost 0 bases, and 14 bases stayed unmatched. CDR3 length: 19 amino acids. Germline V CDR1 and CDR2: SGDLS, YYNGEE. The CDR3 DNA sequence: TGTGCCAGCAGCGTAGACTCGACAGGGCATAGCCTCACTAACTATGGCTACACCTTC. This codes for CASSVDSTGHSLTNYGYTF. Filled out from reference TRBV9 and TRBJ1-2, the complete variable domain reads DSGVTQTPKHLITATGQRVTLRCSPRSGDLSVYWYQQSLDQGLQFLIQYYNGEERAKGNILERFSAQQFPDLHSELNLSSLELGDSALYFCASSVDSTGHSLTNYGYTFGSGTRLTVV.

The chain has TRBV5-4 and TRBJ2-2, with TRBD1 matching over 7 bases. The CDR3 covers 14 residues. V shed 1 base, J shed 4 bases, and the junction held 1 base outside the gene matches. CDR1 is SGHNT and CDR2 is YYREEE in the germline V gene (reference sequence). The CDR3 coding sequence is TGTGCCAGCAGCTTGAGGGGGCGCACCGGGGAGCTGTTTTTT. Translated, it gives CASSLRGRTGELFF. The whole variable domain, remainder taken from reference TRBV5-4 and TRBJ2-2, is ETGVTQSPTHLIKTRGQQVTLRCSSQSGHNTVSWYQQALGQGPQFIFQYYREEENGRGNFPPRFSGLQFPNYSSELNVNALELDDSALYLCASSLRGRTGELFFGEGSRLTVL.

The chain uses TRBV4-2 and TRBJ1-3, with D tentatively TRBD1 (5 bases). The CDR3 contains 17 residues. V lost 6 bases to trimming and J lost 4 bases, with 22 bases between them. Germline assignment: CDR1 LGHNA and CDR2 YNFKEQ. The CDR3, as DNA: TGTGCCAGCAGAAAAGAAATCCCAGGGATAGGGGGAAACACCATATATTTT. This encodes CASRKEIPGIGGNTIYF.

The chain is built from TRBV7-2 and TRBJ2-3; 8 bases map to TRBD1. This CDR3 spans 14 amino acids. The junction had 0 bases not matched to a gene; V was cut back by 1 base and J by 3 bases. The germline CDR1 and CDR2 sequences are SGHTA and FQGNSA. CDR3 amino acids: CASSLGDRTDTQYF. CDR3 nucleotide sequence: TGTGCCAGCAGCTTAGGGGACAGGACAGATACGCAGTATTTT.

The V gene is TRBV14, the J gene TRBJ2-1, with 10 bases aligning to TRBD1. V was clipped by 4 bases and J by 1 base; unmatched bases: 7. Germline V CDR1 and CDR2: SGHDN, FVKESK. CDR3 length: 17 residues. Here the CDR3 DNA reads TGTGCCAGCAGCCCTCTTCGGGGACAGGGGTCCTACAATGAGCAGTTCTTC. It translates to CASSPLRGQGSYNEQFF. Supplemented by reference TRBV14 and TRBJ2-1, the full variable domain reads EAGVTQFPSHSVIEKGQTVTLRCDPISGHDNLYWYRRVMGKEIKFLLHFVKESKQDESGMPNNRFLAERTGGTYSTLKVQPAELEDSGVYFCASSPLRGQGSYNEQFFGPGTRLTVL.

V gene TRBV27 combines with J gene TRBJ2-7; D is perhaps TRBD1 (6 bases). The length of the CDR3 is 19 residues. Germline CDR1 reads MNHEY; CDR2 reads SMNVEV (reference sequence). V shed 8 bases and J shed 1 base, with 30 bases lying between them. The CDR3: CASSKRKGVERTQSYEQYF. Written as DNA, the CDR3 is TGTGCCAGCTCTAAAAGGAAGGGGGTAGAACGGACTCAATCCTACGAGCAGTACTTC.

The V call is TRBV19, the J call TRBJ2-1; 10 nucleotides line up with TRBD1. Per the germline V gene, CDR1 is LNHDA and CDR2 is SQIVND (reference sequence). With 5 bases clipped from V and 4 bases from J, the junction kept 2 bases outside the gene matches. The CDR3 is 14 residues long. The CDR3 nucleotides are TGTGCCAGTAGTCCGGACAGGGGGTACAATGAGCAGTTCTTC. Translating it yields CASSPDRGYNEQFF. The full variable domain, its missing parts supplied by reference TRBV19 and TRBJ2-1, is DGGITQSPKYLFRKEGQNVTLSCEQNLNHDAMYWYRQDPGQGLRLIYYSQIVNDFQKGDIAEGYSVSREKKESFPLTVTSAQKNPTAFYLCASSPDRGYNEQFFGPGTRLTVL.

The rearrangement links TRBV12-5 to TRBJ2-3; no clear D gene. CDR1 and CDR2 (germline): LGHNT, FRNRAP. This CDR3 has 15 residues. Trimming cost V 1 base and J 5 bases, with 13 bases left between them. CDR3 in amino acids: CASGLGLVLGDTQYF. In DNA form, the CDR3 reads TGTGCTAGTGGTTTGGGGCTAGTTTTAGGAGATACGCAGTATTTT. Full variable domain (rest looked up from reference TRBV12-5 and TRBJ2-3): DARVTQTPRHKVTEMGQEVTMRCQPILGHNTVFWYRQTMMQGLELLAYFRNRAPLDDSGMPKDRFSAEMPDATLATLKIQPSEPRDSAVYFCASGLGLVLGDTQYFGPGTRLTVL.

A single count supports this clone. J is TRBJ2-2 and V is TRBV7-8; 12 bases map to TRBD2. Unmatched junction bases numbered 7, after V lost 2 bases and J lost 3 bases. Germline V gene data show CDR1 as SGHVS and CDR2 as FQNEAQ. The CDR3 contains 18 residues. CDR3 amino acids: CASSLLITSGRYTGELFF. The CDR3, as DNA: TGTGCCAGCAGCTTACTTATTACTAGCGGGAGGTACACCGGGGAGCTGTTTTTT.

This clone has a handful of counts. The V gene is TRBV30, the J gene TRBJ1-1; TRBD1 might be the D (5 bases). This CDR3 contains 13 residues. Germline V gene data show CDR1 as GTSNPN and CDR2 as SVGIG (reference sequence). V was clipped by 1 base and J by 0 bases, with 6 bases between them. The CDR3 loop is CAWSGQLNTEAFF. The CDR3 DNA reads TGTGCCTGGAGTGGACAGTTGAACACTGAAGCTTTCTTT.

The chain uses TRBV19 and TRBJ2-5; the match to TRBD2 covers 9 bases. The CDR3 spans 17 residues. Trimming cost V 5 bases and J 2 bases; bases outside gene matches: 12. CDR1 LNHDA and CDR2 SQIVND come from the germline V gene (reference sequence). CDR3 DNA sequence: TGTGCCAGTAGTGTGGATAGCGGGAGAGGTGGACAAGAGACCCAGTACTTC. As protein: CASSVDSGRGGQETQYF.

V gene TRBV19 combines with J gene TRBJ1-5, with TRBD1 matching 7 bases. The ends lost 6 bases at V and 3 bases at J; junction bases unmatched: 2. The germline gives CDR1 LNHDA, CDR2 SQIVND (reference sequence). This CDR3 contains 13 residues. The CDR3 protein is CASRGQINQPQHF. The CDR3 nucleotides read TGTGCCAGTAGGGGACAGATCAATCAGCCCCAGCATTTT.

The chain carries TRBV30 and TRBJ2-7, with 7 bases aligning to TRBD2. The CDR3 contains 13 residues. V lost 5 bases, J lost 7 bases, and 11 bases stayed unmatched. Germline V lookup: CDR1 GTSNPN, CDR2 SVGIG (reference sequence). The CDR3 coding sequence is TGTGCCTGGGGAGCCCTGAGGCGGGGGGAGCAGTACTTC. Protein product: CAWGALRRGEQYF.

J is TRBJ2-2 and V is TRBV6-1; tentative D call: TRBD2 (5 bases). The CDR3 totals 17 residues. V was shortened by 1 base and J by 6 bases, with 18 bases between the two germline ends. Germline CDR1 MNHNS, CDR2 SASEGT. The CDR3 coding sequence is TGTGCCAGCAGTGAAGGGCCAACTAGAATTGTGTCCGGGGAGCTGTTTTTT. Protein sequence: CASSEGPTRIVSGELFF.